Listed below are T cell receptor beta chains from one sample, sequenced in a study of blood T cell repertoires in COVID-19. Measured with immunoSEQ multiplex PCR; TCRdb has only the in-frame clones, and not every one. The sample records a few hundred thousand clones, roughly 87% being singletons. Sequencing was performed on peripheral blood. The source is a man aged 50-59 years with active or convalescent COVID-19. Both conserved end residues are part of each CDR3. The order of the fields is J gene, clone size, V gene, D gene, CDR3 length, CDR3 protein, CDR3 DNA. The D gene is left open where the match is weak. Part of the rows lack a size; the others show once, few, many or a class for expanded clones.

J gene: TRBJ2-7
clone size: .
V gene: TRBV23-1
D gene: TRBD1
CDR3 length: 16
CDR3 protein: CASSLLPGTGRYEQYF
CDR3 DNA: TGCGCCAGCAGTTTACTTCCCGGGACAGGGAGGTACGAGCAGTACTTC

J gene: TRBJ2-2
clone size: .
V gene: TRBV5-1
D gene: TRBD2
CDR3 length: 15
CDR3 protein: CASSLLAGVTGELFF
CDR3 DNA: TGCGCCAGCAGCTTACTAGCGGGAGTCACCGGGGAGCTGTTTTTT

J gene: TRBJ2-5
clone size: .
V gene: TRBV11-2
D gene: .
CDR3 length: 12
CDR3 protein: CASSLDRETQYF
CDR3 DNA: TGTGCCAGCAGCTTAGATCGGGAGACCCAGTACTTC

J gene: TRBJ2-5
clone size: .
V gene: TRBV7-2
D gene: .
CDR3 length: 13
CDR3 protein: CASSLELQETQYF
CDR3 DNA: TGTGCCAGCAGCTTAGAACTGCAAGAGACCCAGTACTTC

J gene: TRBJ2-7
clone size: once
V gene: TRBV5-4
D gene: TRBD1
CDR3 length: 15
CDR3 protein: CASSGRQGPPYEQYF
CDR3 DNA: TGTGCCAGCAGCGGCCGACAGGGACCCCCCTACGAGCAGTACTTC

J gene: TRBJ1-1
clone size: .
V gene: TRBV6-5
D gene: .
CDR3 length: 14
CDR3 protein: CASSYSEGNTEAFF
CDR3 DNA: TGTGCCAGCAGTTACTCCGAGGGGAACACTGAAGCTTTCTTT

J gene: TRBJ1-2
clone size: few
V gene: TRBV5-1
D gene: TRBD1
CDR3 length: 17
CDR3 protein: CASSYNPHRGVTDGYTF
CDR3 DNA: TGCGCCAGCAGCTACAACCCCCACAGGGGGGTCACAGACGGCTACACCTTC

J gene: TRBJ2-5
clone size: .
V gene: TRBV2
D gene: TRBD2
CDR3 length: 15
CDR3 protein: CASRRIAGGGETQYF
CDR3 DNA: TGTGCCAGCAGGAGAATAGCGGGAGGTGGAGAGACCCAGTACTTC

J gene: TRBJ2-1
clone size: .
V gene: TRBV15
D gene: .
CDR3 length: 13
CDR3 protein: CATSRDLGSGPFF
CDR3 DNA: TGTGCCACCAGCAGAGATTTGGGTTCAGGGCCGTTCTTC

J gene: TRBJ2-6
clone size: .
V gene: TRBV24-1
D gene: TRBD1
CDR3 length: 14
CDR3 protein: CATSDPGQGMVLTF
CDR3 DNA: TGTGCCACCAGTGACCCGGGACAGGGGATGGTCCTGACTTTC

J gene: TRBJ1-5
clone size: .
V gene: TRBV4-3
D gene: TRBD1
CDR3 length: 14
CDR3 protein: CASSRGQGGQPQHF
CDR3 DNA: TGCGCCAGCAGCCGCGGACAGGGGGGTCAGCCCCAGCATTTT

J gene: TRBJ2-3
clone size: .
V gene: TRBV18
D gene: TRBD2
CDR3 length: 16
CDR3 protein: CASSPRAAGGTDTQYF
CDR3 DNA: TGTGCCAGCTCACCACGAGCAGCGGGGGGAACAGATACGCAGTATTTT

J gene: TRBJ2-2
clone size: once
V gene: TRBV6-2/TRBV6-3
D gene: .
CDR3 length: 17
CDR3 protein: CASSYRSTPIRTGELFF
CDR3 DNA: TGTGCCAGCAGTTATCGGTCTACCCCTATACGCACCGGGGAGCTGTTTTTT

J gene: TRBJ1-6
clone size: .
V gene: TRBV30
D gene: TRBD1
CDR3 length: 13
CDR3 protein: CAANRGPNSPLHF
CDR3 DNA: TGTGCCGCAAACAGGGGCCCTAATTCACCCCTCCACTTT

J gene: TRBJ1-4
clone size: .
V gene: TRBV2
D gene: TRBD1
CDR3 length: 14
CDR3 protein: CASSGQGAGEKLFF
CDR3 DNA: TGTGCCAGCAGCGGACAGGGGGCTGGTGAAAAACTGTTTTTT

J gene: TRBJ2-7
clone size: few
V gene: TRBV29-1
D gene: .
CDR3 length: 13
CDR3 protein: CSVGWKLRSEQYF
CDR3 DNA: TGCAGCGTTGGGTGGAAACTACGATCGGAGCAGTACTTC